These T cell receptor beta chains were read from a single sample in a study of neoadjuvant nivolumab and ipilimumab in lung cancer. Produced via immunoSEQ multiplex PCR; TCRdb's table is partial and in-frame only. The repertoire holds about 9,000 clones, about 80% seen once, with 3.2% in the top ten. Sequencing used tumor tissue, obtained after neoadjuvant nivolumab, alone or with ipilimumab, at or shortly before surgery. These receptors were collected from an adult with non-small cell lung cancer. Both conserved end residues are part of each CDR3. The order of the fields is J gene, clone size, D gene, V gene, CDR3 DNA, CDR3 protein. The D gene is left open where the match is weak. Only some rows state a clone size, as once, few, many or a class for expanded clones.

j_gene: TRBJ2-7
abundance: once
d_gene: -
v_gene: TRBV6-5
CDR3nt: TGTGCCAGCAGAAAGACAGGAACCTACGAGCAGTACTTC
CDR3aa: CASRKTGTYEQYF

j_gene: TRBJ1-5
abundance: -
d_gene: -
v_gene: TRBV5-6
CDR3nt: TGTGCCAGCAGCTTTCGGCCGGATCAGCCCCAGCATTTT
CDR3aa: CASSFRPDQPQHF

j_gene: TRBJ1-1
abundance: once
d_gene: -
v_gene: TRBV6-5
CDR3nt: TGTGCCAGCAGTCTCGACAGGCTCATGAACACTGAAGCTTTCTTT
CDR3aa: CASSLDRLMNTEAFF

j_gene: TRBJ2-7
abundance: -
d_gene: -
v_gene: TRBV18
CDR3nt: TGTGCCAGCTCCCTCTTAGAATGGGACACCACCTACGAGCAGTACTTC
CDR3aa: CASSLLEWDTTYEQYF

j_gene: TRBJ2-7
abundance: -
d_gene: TRBD2
v_gene: TRBV9
CDR3nt: TGTGCCAGCAGCAGAGGACTAGCGGGAGGTGAGCAGTACTTC
CDR3aa: CASSRGLAGGEQYF

j_gene: TRBJ2-3
abundance: -
d_gene: TRBD2
v_gene: TRBV7-8
CDR3nt: TGTGCCAGCAGCTTAGGGGCCCCTAGCGGTCAGGTTTCAGATACGCAGTATTTT
CDR3aa: CASSLGAPSGQVSDTQYF

j_gene: TRBJ1-1
abundance: -
d_gene: TRBD1
v_gene: TRBV10-3
CDR3nt: TGTGCCATCAGTGAAGCCAGGGGGTGGGAAGCTTTCTTT
CDR3aa: CAISEARGWEAFF

j_gene: TRBJ1-3
abundance: -
d_gene: -
v_gene: TRBV15
CDR3nt: TGTGCCACCAGCTCCTGGTTTCTGGGGGAAAACACCATATATTTT
CDR3aa: CATSSWFLGENTIYF

j_gene: TRBJ2-7
abundance: -
d_gene: -
v_gene: TRBV4-2
CDR3nt: TGTGCCAGCAGCCAAGTTTTTGGGGGGTATAGGTTGGACTACGAGCAGTACTTC
CDR3aa: CASSQVFGGYRLDYEQYF

j_gene: TRBJ2-2
abundance: -
d_gene: -
v_gene: TRBV7-2
CDR3nt: TGTGCCAGCAGTTTAGCGGTTAACACCGGGGAGCTGTTTTTT
CDR3aa: CASSLAVNTGELFF

j_gene: TRBJ2-3
abundance: -
d_gene: TRBD2
v_gene: TRBV5-1
CDR3nt: TGCGCCAGCAGCTTGGCGCTAGCGGGAGGGCGTAGCACAGATACGCAGTATTTT
CDR3aa: CASSLALAGGRSTDTQYF

j_gene: TRBJ1-5
abundance: medium-sized
d_gene: -
v_gene: TRBV2
CDR3nt: TGTGCCAGCACGGGGGGAGAGCCCAATCAGCCCCAGCATTTT
CDR3aa: CASTGGEPNQPQHF

j_gene: TRBJ2-1
abundance: -
d_gene: -
v_gene: TRBV15
CDR3nt: TGTGCCACCAGCAGCGGGATACTCCATAGGGGTTACAATGAGCAGTTCTTC
CDR3aa: CATSSGILHRGYNEQFF

j_gene: TRBJ2-1
abundance: few
d_gene: TRBD1
v_gene: TRBV5-5
CDR3nt: TGTGCCAGCAGCTTGGCGGGACAGGCTGGGAATGAGCAGTTCTTC
CDR3aa: CASSLAGQAGNEQFF

j_gene: TRBJ1-2
abundance: -
d_gene: -
v_gene: TRBV11-2
CDR3nt: TGTGCCAGCAGCTTCGACAACGGCTATGGCTACACCTTC
CDR3aa: CASSFDNGYGYTF

j_gene: TRBJ1-1
abundance: -
d_gene: -
v_gene: TRBV29-1
CDR3nt: TGCAGCGTTCGCGACAGCAATCGTGCTGAAGCTTTCTTT
CDR3aa: CSVRDSNRAEAFF

j_gene: TRBJ1-1
abundance: -
d_gene: -
v_gene: TRBV30
CDR3nt: TGTGCCTGGAGTCTTCACGCATCGGCTGAAGCTTTCTTT
CDR3aa: CAWSLHASAEAFF

j_gene: TRBJ2-3
abundance: -
d_gene: -
v_gene: TRBV7-9
CDR3nt: TGTGCCAGCAGCCCCGGTAGCACAGATACGCAGTATTTT
CDR3aa: CASSPGSTDTQYF

j_gene: TRBJ2-1
abundance: -
d_gene: -
v_gene: TRBV4-2
CDR3nt: TGTGCCAGCAGCCAACGTCGGGACCACAATGAGCAGTTCTTC
CDR3aa: CASSQRRDHNEQFF

j_gene: TRBJ1-2
abundance: -
d_gene: TRBD1
v_gene: TRBV4-3
CDR3nt: TGCGCCAGCAGCCAAGTGGAGTGGTGGGAAAAGGACAGGGGATATGGCTACACCTTC
CDR3aa: CASSQVEWWEKDRGYGYTF

j_gene: TRBJ1-5
abundance: -
d_gene: -
v_gene: TRBV27
CDR3nt: TGTGCCAGCAGTCTCTCAGGGGCGAATCAGCCCCAGCATTTT
CDR3aa: CASSLSGANQPQHF

j_gene: TRBJ1-5
abundance: -
d_gene: -
v_gene: TRBV19
CDR3nt: TGTGCCAGTAGTATACAGGGGTCTAGGCATTTT
CDR3aa: CASSIQGSRHF

j_gene: TRBJ1-2
abundance: -
d_gene: -
v_gene: TRBV10-2
CDR3nt: TGCGCCAGCAGTGAGTCAGGGCAGCAGGGACTAAACTTC
CDR3aa: CASSESGQQGLNF

j_gene: TRBJ2-7
abundance: -
d_gene: -
v_gene: TRBV11-2
CDR3nt: TGTGCCAGCAGCCTCGGTTCGCTCGACTACGAGCAGTACTTC
CDR3aa: CASSLGSLDYEQYF

j_gene: TRBJ2-5
abundance: -
d_gene: TRBD2
v_gene: TRBV5-1
CDR3nt: TGCGCCAGCAGCCCACGAATAGCGGGAGGTGCAGAGACCCAGTACTTC
CDR3aa: CASSPRIAGGAETQYF

j_gene: TRBJ2-7
abundance: -
d_gene: -
v_gene: TRBV7-9
CDR3nt: TGTGCCAGCAGCCGATATTATGGTGACTACGAGCAGTACTTC
CDR3aa: CASSRYYGDYEQYF

j_gene: TRBJ2-3
abundance: -
d_gene: TRBD2
v_gene: TRBV7-2
CDR3nt: TGTGCCAGCAGCTTACCAACTAGCGGGTTAGATACGCAGTATTTT
CDR3aa: CASSLPTSGLDTQYF

j_gene: TRBJ1-1
abundance: few
d_gene: TRBD1
v_gene: TRBV18
CDR3nt: TGTGCCAGCTCACCGGACAGGTCGAACACTGAAGCTTTCTTT
CDR3aa: CASSPDRSNTEAFF

j_gene: TRBJ1-2
abundance: -
d_gene: -
v_gene: TRBV7-9
CDR3nt: TGTGCCAGCAGCTTGGAAACCTATGGCTACACCTTC
CDR3aa: CASSLETYGYTF

j_gene: TRBJ2-2
abundance: -
d_gene: TRBD2
v_gene: TRBV30
CDR3nt: TGTGCCTGGAGAGATCTAGCGGGAGTTTGGAACACCGGGGAGCTGTTTTTT
CDR3aa: CAWRDLAGVWNTGELFF

j_gene: TRBJ2-3
abundance: -
d_gene: -
v_gene: TRBV19
CDR3nt: TGTGCCAGTAGTGCCCGACTTCGAAGCACAGATACGCAGTATTTT
CDR3aa: CASSARLRSTDTQYF

j_gene: TRBJ2-7
abundance: -
d_gene: TRBD1
v_gene: TRBV7-9
CDR3nt: TGTGCCAGCAGCTCGGGACAGCTCCTACGTGAGCAGTACTTC
CDR3aa: CASSSGQLLREQYF

j_gene: TRBJ2-7
abundance: few
d_gene: TRBD1
v_gene: TRBV7-8
CDR3nt: TGTGCCAGCAGCCCGAGGACAGGGGGGGTGGAAAATTACGAGCAGTACTTC
CDR3aa: CASSPRTGGVENYEQYF

j_gene: TRBJ2-7
abundance: -
d_gene: -
v_gene: TRBV7-4
CDR3nt: TGTGCCAGCGTGCCCAGAGAAGACGAGCAGTACTTC
CDR3aa: CASVPREDEQYF

j_gene: TRBJ2-7
abundance: -
d_gene: TRBD2
v_gene: TRBV27
CDR3nt: TGTGCCAGCAGTTTGTATACTGGCGGCGGGAGTCCCCACGAGCAGTACTTC
CDR3aa: CASSLYTGGGSPHEQYF

j_gene: TRBJ2-1
abundance: once
d_gene: TRBD2
v_gene: TRBV9
CDR3nt: TGTGCCAGCAGCGAACGCGGGAGGGGCTCCTACAATGAGCAGTTCTTC
CDR3aa: CASSERGRGSYNEQFF

j_gene: TRBJ1-2
abundance: -
d_gene: -
v_gene: TRBV30
CDR3nt: TGTGCCTGGAGTAGGCAATCTGGGGGCTACACCTTC
CDR3aa: CAWSRQSGGYTF

j_gene: TRBJ2-2
abundance: once
d_gene: TRBD2
v_gene: TRBV5-4
CDR3nt: TGTGCCAGCAGATTTGGGCTAGCGGGAGGTAACACCGGGGAGCTGTTTTTT
CDR3aa: CASRFGLAGGNTGELFF

j_gene: TRBJ1-1
abundance: once
d_gene: TRBD1
v_gene: TRBV10-3
CDR3nt: TGTGCCATCAGTGATCAGGGGGTGAACACTGAAGCTTTCTTT
CDR3aa: CAISDQGVNTEAFF

j_gene: TRBJ2-3
abundance: -
d_gene: TRBD1
v_gene: TRBV10-3
CDR3nt: TGTGCCATCGGGCAGGGGGACAGCTTTTCCACAGATACGCAGTATTTT
CDR3aa: CAIGQGDSFSTDTQYF